This T cell receptor (beta chain) was sequenced during a study of T-cell reconstitution after alpha-beta-depleted transplantation in children. Findings and limits, study-wide: Surviving recipient cells, namely T cells and thymic progenitors, were the source of high day-60 TCRbeta diversity in some patients. Roughly two months post-transplant, alpha-beta T cells reportedly originated from several hundred graft clones that had expanded. T-cell numbers and diversity, one year after transplant, stemmed largely from T cells that were newly produced.

This clonotype was seen a few times. What it recognizes is unknown. Preparation of the TCRbeta library involved a method that used unique molecular identifiers. TCRdb recomputed calls from the PCR reads with MiXCR, one row per CDR3 protein. The data show about 500,000 distinct CDR3 sequences, 9.5% to 12% seen once. The CDR3 extends over 17 amino acids. Losses at the gene ends were 5 bases for V and 4 bases for J; bases not matched to a gene: 17. V gene TRBV12-3 or TRBV12-4 combines with J gene TRBJ2-7, with 7 bases that match TRBD2. This specimen was PBMCs, mostly from graft donor cells, taken 180 days after TCRalphabeta/CD19-depleted stem cell transplant. The source of this sequence is a female patient aged 2 to 10 who had a stem cell transplant for aplastic anemia, so the T cells may come from the graft donor. The CDR3: CASSLSILADSSYEQYF. In DNA, the CDR3 is TGTGCCAGCAGTCTTTCGATTCTAGCGGATAGCTCGTACGAGCAGTACTTC.